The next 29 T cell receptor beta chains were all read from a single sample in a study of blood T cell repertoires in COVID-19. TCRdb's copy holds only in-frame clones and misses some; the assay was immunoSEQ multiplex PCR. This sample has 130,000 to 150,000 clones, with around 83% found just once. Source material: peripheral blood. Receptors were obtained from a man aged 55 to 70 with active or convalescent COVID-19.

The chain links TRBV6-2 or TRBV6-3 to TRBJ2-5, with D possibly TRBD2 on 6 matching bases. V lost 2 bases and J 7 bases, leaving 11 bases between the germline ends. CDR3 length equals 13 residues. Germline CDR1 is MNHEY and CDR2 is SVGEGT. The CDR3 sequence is CASSYADYSTQYF. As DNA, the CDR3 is TGTGCCAGCAGTTACGCGGACTATTCGACCCAGTACTTC.

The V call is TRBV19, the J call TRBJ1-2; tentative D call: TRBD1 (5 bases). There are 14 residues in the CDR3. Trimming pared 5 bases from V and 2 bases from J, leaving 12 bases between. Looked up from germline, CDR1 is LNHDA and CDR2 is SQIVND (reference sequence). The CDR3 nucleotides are TGTGCCAGTAGTCCCGAGAACAGGAACTATGGCTACACCTTC. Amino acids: CASSPENRNYGYTF.

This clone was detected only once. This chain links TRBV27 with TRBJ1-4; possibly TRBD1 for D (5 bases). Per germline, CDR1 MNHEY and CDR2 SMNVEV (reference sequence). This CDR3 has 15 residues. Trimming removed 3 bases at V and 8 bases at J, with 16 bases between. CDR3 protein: CASSLVVGRPEKLFF. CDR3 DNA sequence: TGTGCCAGCAGTTTGGTTGTGGGGCGCCCGGAAAAACTGTTTTTT.

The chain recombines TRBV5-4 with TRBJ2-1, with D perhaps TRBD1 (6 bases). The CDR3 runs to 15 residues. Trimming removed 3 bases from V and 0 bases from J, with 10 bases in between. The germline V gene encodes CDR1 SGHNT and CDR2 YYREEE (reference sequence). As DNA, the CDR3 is TGTGCCAGCAGCTCTCAGGGGAGCTCCTACAATGAGCAGTTCTTC. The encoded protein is CASSSQGSSYNEQFF.

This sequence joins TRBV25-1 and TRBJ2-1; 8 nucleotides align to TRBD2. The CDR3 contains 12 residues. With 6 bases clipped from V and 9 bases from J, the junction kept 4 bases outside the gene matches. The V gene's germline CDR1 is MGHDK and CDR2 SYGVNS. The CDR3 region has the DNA TGTGCCAGCAGACTTACTAGCGGTGAGCAGTTCTTC. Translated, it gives CASRLTSGEQFF.

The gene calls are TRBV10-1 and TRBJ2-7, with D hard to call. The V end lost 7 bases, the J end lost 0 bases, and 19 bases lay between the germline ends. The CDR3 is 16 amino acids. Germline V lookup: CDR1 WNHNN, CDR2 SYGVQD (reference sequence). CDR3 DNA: TGCGCCAGCACCAATTGGGTCCAGTCTAGCTCCTACGAGCAGTACGTC. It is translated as CASTNWVQSSSYEQYV.

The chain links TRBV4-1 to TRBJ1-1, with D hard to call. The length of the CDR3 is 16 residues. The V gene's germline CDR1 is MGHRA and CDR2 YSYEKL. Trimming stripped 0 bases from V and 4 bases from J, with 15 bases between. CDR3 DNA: TGCGCCAGCAGCCAAGATGATGGGATCGCGGGCACTGAAGCTTTCTTT. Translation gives CASSQDDGIAGTEAFF.

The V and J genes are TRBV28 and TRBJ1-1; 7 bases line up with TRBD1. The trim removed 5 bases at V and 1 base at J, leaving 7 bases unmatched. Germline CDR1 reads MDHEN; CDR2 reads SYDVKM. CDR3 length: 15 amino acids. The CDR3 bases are TGTGCCAGCAGTCCACGAGGGGGCTGGAACACTGAAGCTTTCTTT. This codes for CASSPRGGWNTEAFF.

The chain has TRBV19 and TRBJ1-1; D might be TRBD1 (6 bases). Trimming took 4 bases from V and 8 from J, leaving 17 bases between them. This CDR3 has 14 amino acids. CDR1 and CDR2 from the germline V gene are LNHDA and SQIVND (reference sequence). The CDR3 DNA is TGTGCCAGTAGTAGAACCCAGGGGCCCCCCGAAGCTTTCTTT. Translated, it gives CASSRTQGPPEAFF.

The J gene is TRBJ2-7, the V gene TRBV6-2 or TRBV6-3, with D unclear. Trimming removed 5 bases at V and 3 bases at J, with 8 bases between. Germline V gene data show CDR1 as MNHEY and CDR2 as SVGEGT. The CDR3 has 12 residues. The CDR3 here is CASSRRGYEQYV. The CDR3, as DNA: TGTGCCAGCAGTCGGCGCGGCTACGAGCAGTACGTC.

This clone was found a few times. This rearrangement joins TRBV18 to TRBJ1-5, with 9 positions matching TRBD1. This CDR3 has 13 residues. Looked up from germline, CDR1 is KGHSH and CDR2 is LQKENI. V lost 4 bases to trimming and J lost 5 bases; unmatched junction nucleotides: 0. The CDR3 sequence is CASSRDRDQPQHF. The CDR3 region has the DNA TGTGCCAGCTCACGGGACAGGGATCAGCCCCAGCATTTT. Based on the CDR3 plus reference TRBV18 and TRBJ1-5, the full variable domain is NAGVMQNPRHLVRRRGQEARLRCSPMKGHSHVYWYRQLPEEGLKFMVYLQKENIIDESGMPKERFSAEFPKEGPSILRIQQVVRGDSAAYFCASSRDRDQPQHFGDGTRLSIL.

CDR3 region: CASSQGSGETQYF. DNA for the CDR3: TGTGCCAGTTCACAGGGAAGTGGAGAGACCCAGTACTTC. This sequence joins TRBV19 and TRBJ2-5; D is possibly TRBD1 (6 bases). Germline loops: CDR1 LNHDA, CDR2 SQIVND (reference sequence). CDR3 length: 13 amino acids. V lost 8 bases and J 4 bases, leaving 14 bases between the germline ends.

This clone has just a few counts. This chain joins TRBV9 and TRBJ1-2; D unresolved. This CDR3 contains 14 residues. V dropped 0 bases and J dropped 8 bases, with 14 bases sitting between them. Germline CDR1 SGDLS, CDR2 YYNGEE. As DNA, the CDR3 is TGTGCCAGCAGCGTAGTGGCGGATTCGGGAGGCTACACCTTC. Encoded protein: CASSVVADSGGYTF.

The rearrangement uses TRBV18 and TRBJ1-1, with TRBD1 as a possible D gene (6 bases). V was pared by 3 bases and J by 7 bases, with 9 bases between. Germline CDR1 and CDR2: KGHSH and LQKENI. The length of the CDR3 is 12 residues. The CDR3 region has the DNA TGTGCCAGCTCACCGATACAGGGTGAAGCTTTCTTT. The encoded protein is CASSPIQGEAFF.

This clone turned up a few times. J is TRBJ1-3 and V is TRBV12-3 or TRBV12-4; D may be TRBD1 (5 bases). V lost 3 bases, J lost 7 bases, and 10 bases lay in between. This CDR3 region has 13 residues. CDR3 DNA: TGTGCCAGCAGTTTCGGGGGAATGAACACCATATATTTT. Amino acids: CASSFGGMNTIYF.

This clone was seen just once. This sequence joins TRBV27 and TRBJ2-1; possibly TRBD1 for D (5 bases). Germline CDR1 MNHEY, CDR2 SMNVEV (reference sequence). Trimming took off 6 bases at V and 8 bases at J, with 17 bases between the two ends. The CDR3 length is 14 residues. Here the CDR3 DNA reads TGTGCCAGCAGCCCAGTTGGCAGGGCCTATGAGCAGTTCTTC. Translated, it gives CASSPVGRAYEQFF.

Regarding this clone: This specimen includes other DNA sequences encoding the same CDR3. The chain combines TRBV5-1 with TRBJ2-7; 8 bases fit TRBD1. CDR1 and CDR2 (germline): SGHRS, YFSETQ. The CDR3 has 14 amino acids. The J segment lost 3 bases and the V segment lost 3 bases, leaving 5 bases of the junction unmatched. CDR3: CASSSGTGSYEQYV. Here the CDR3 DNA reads TGCGCCAGCAGCTCGGGGACAGGAAGCTACGAGCAGTACGTC.

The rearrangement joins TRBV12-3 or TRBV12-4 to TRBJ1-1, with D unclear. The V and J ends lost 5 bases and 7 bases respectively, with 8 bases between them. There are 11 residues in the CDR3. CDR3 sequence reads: CASSKLIEAFF. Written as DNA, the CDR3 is TGTGCCAGCAGTAAGCTCATTGAAGCTTTCTTT.

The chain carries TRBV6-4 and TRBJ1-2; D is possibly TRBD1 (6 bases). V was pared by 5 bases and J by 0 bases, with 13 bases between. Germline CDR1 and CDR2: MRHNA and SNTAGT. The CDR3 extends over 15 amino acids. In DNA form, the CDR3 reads TGTGCCAGCAGTAGGACAGAAAAAGCTAACTATGGCTACACCTTC. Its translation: CASSRTEKANYGYTF.

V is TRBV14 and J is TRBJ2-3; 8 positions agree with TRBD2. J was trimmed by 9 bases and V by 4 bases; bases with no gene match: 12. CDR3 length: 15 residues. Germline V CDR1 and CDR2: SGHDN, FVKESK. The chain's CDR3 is CASSPIGGAYGTQYF. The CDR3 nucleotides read TGTGCCAGCAGCCCAATCGGGGGGGCCTATGGAACGCAGTATTTT.

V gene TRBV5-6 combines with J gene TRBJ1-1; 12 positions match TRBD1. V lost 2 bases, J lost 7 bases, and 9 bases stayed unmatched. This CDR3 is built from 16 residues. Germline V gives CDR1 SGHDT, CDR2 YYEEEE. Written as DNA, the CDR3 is TGTGCCAGCAGCTTTAGGGGGACAGGGGGCTTTAATGAAGCTTTCTTT. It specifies CASSFRGTGGFNEAFF.

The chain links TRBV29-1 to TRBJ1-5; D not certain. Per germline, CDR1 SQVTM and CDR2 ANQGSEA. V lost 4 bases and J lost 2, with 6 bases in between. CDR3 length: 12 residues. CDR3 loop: CSVGGGNQPQHF. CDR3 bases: TGCAGCGTTGGGGGAGGCAATCAGCCCCAGCATTTT.

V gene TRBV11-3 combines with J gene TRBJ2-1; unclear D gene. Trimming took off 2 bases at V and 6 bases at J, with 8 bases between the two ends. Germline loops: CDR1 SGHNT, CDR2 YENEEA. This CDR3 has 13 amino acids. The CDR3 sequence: CASSLRTINEQFF. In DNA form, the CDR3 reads TGTGCCAGCAGCTTACGAACTATCAATGAGCAGTTCTTC.

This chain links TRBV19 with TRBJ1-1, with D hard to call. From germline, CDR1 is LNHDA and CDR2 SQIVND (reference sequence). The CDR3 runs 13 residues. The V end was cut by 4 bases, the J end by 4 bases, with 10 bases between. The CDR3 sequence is CASSRDTGTEAFF. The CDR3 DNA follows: TGTGCCAGTAGTAGAGACACCGGCACTGAAGCTTTCTTT.

The CDR3 loop is CASSYSAAYGYTF. CDR3 nucleotides: TGTGCCAGTAGTTACAGTGCCGCCTATGGCTACACCTTC. The V gene is TRBV19, the J gene TRBJ1-2; no reliable D call. There are 13 residues in the CDR3. Per the germline V gene, CDR1 is LNHDA and CDR2 is SQIVND (reference sequence). Trimming removed 5 bases from V and 4 bases from J, with 11 bases in between.

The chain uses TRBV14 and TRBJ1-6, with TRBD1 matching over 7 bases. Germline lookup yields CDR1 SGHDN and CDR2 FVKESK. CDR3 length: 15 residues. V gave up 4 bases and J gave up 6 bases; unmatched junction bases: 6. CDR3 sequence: CASSRGTASNSPLHF. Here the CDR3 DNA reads TGTGCCAGCAGCCGAGGGACAGCCTCTAATTCACCCCTCCACTTT. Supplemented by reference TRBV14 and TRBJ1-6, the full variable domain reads EAGVTQFPSHSVIEKGQTVTLRCDPISGHDNLYWYRRVMGKEIKFLLHFVKESKQDESGMPNNRFLAERTGGTYSTLKVQPAELEDSGVYFCASSRGTASNSPLHFGNGTRLTVT.

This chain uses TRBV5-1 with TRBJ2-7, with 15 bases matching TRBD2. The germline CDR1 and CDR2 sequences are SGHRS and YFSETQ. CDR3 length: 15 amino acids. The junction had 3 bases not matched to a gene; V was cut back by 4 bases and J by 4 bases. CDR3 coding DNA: TGCGCCAGCAGCCTCGGGACTAGCGGGGGGTACGAGCAGTACTTC. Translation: CASSLGTSGGYEQYF.

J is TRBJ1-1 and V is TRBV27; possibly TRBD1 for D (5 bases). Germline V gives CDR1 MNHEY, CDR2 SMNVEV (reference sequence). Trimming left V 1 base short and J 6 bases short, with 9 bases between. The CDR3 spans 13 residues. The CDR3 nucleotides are TGTGCCAGCAGTTTATTGGGGGGACCTGAAGCTTTCTTT. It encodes CASSLLGGPEAFF.

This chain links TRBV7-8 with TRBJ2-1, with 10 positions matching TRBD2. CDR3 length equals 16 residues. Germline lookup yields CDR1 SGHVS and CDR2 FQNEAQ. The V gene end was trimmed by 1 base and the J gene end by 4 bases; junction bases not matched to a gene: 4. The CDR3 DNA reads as TGTGCCAGCAGCTTAGGAGCTAGCGGGAGATACAATGAGCAGTTCTTC. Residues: CASSLGASGRYNEQFF.